These T cell receptor beta chains were read from a single sample in a study of blood T cell repertoires in COVID-19. Assay: immunoSEQ multiplex PCR; the TCRdb copy retains only in-frame clones and omits some. The table lists a few hundred thousand clones, 75% to 90% of them singletons. Specimen: peripheral blood. These receptors were obtained from a woman aged 60 to 75 with COVID-19, enrolled during active disease. Each CDR3 is given with its conserved first and last residue. Fields, in order: V gene, J gene, clone size, D gene, CDR3 DNA, CDR3 protein. The D gene is left open where the match is weak. The listing skips clone size in some rows; elsewhere it reads once, few, many or a size class.

TRBV19	TRBJ2-1	-	-	TGTGCCAGTAGTCCCACGGAGGAGGGGTCGACCAATGAGCAGTTCTTC	CASSPTEEGSTNEQFF
TRBV7-2	TRBJ1-2	-	-	TGTGCCAGCAGCCAAGGATTGGGGGGTGGCTACACCTTC	CASSQGLGGGYTF
TRBV14	TRBJ2-2	once	-	TGTGCCAGCAGCCAAGGACAGAACACCGGGGAGCTGTTTTTT	CASSQGQNTGELFF
TRBV19	TRBJ2-7	-	TRBD1	TGTGCCAGTAGTATTGGTGGACAGGGAACCTACGAGCAGTACTTC	CASSIGGQGTYEQYF
TRBV6-5	TRBJ2-2	once	TRBD2	TGTGCCAGCATGATGCGGGGGGGCTTCGCCGGGGAGCTGTTTTTT	CASMMRGGFAGELFF
TRBV5-6	TRBJ1-2	-	-	TGTGCCAGCAGCGGCAGGGTCTCTGGCTACACCTTC	CASSGRVSGYTF
TRBV4-2	TRBJ1-1	once	-	TGTGCCAGCAACCGGGAGAACACTGAAGCTTTCTTT	CASNRENTEAFF
TRBV5-1	TRBJ2-5	-	TRBD2	TGCGCCAGCAGCTTGGCTGGCCTAGCGGGGGCAGAGACCCAGTACTTC	CASSLAGLAGAETQYF
TRBV25-1	TRBJ1-4	-	-	TGTGCCAGTACTTCCGTGGGTGCCGGGGGTGAAAAACTGTTTTTT	CASTSVGAGGEKLFF
TRBV19	TRBJ1-2	-	TRBD1	TGTGCCACCAGGACAGGGGGATCGGTGAACTATGGCTACACCTTC	CATRTGGSVNYGYTF
TRBV6-1	TRBJ2-1	-	-	TGTGCCAGCAGTGAATTTACAGACGCTGTAGACTACAATGAGCAGTTCTTC	CASSEFTDAVDYNEQFF
TRBV9	TRBJ2-3	-	-	TGTGCCAGCAGCGTAGCCCTTTCTAGCACAGATACGCAGTATTTT	CASSVALSSTDTQYF
TRBV10-1	TRBJ2-3	-	-	TGCGCCAGCAGTGGTGGCTGGGGGGAACCCACAGATACGCAGTATTTT	CASSGGWGEPTDTQYF
TRBV5-6	TRBJ1-3	-	TRBD1	TGTGCCAGCAGCTACGGGACAGGGGTCTCTGGAAACACCATATATTTT	CASSYGTGVSGNTIYF
TRBV6-5	TRBJ1-2	-	-	TGTGCCAGCAGCACCGGACTGCGGAATGGCTACACCTTC	CASSTGLRNGYTF
TRBV6-5	TRBJ1-1	few	TRBD1	TGTGCCAGCAGCCTTACAGGGGACACTGAAGCTTTCTTT	CASSLTGDTEAFF
TRBV15	TRBJ1-1	-	-	TGTGCCACCAGCACCAGAAAGAACACTGAAGCTTTCTTT	CATSTRKNTEAFF
TRBV4-1	TRBJ1-1	-	TRBD1	TGCGCCAGCAGCCCACCCAGGGGGACTGAAGCTTTCTTT	CASSPPRGTEAFF
TRBV11-2	TRBJ2-5	-	-	TGTGCCAGCAGCCCAGCCGGACAGCATCGGGAGACCCAGTACTTC	CASSPAGQHRETQYF
TRBV7-2	TRBJ2-6	once	TRBD1	TGTGCCAGCAGCGCTCTCAGGGGGCTAAGAGCTGGGGCCAACGTCCTGACTTTC	CASSALRGLRAGANVLTF
TRBV29-1	TRBJ1-4	-	TRBD1	TGCAGCGTTGAAGGGACAGGGGATGAAAAACTGTTTTTT	CSVEGTGDEKLFF
TRBV10-3	TRBJ1-2	-	-	TGTGCCACCGTTGACTCGACAGACCCTTCAGGCTACACCTTC	CATVDSTDPSGYTF
TRBV6-4	TRBJ2-1	-	TRBD1	TGTGCCAGCAGCTCCGGGACAGGGGGAAATGAGCAGTTCTTC	CASSSGTGGNEQFF
TRBV10-3	TRBJ2-2	-	TRBD2	TGTGCCTCCCGGGGGGACACCGGGGAGCTGTTTTTT	CASRGDTGELFF
TRBV4-1	TRBJ1-4	-	-	TGCGCCAGCAGCCATGCAGGGACTAATGAAAAACTGTTTTTT	CASSHAGTNEKLFF
TRBV18	TRBJ1-5	many	-	TGTGCCAGCTCACCAGGACAGCATAGCAATCAGCCCCAGCATTTT	CASSPGQHSNQPQHF
TRBV9	TRBJ2-2	-	TRBD1	TGTGCCAGCAGCGCCTCCAGGGGGATAGGGACCGGGGAGCTGTTTTTT	CASSASRGIGTGELFF
TRBV19	TRBJ1-5	-	-	TGTGCCAGTAGTATAGTCGGGGGGGTGAATCAGCCCCAGCATTTT	CASSIVGGVNQPQHF
TRBV5-1	TRBJ1-2	-	TRBD1	TGCGCCAGCAGCTTGGACAGGGGAGCCTATGGCTACACCTTC	CASSLDRGAYGYTF
TRBV27	TRBJ2-7	once	-	TGTGCCAGCAGAGACGGGGGAGCCTACGAGCAGTACTTC	CASRDGGAYEQYF
TRBV7-3	TRBJ1-2	-	-	TGTGCCAGCAGCTTAACCGGAGACAGATTGCACTATGGCTACACCTTC	CASSLTGDRLHYGYTF
TRBV5-4	TRBJ2-1	-	-	TGTGCCAGCAGCTTGGGTCTGGGGGGGCTCTACAATGAGCAGTTCTTC	CASSLGLGGLYNEQFF
TRBV5-6	TRBJ1-3	-	-	TGTGCCAGCAGCTTGGCCGGAGCCCGAAAAAGCTCTGGAAACACCATATATTTT	CASSLAGARKSSGNTIYF
TRBV21-1	TRBJ1-2	-	-	TGTGCCAGGTCCAAAAGCCATGTAGGGAGCTATGGCTACACCTTC	CARSKSHVGSYGYTF
TRBV7-2	TRBJ1-3	few	-	TGTGCCAGCAGCTTACTTGCAGGGAGGGACACCATATATTTT	CASSLLAGRDTIYF